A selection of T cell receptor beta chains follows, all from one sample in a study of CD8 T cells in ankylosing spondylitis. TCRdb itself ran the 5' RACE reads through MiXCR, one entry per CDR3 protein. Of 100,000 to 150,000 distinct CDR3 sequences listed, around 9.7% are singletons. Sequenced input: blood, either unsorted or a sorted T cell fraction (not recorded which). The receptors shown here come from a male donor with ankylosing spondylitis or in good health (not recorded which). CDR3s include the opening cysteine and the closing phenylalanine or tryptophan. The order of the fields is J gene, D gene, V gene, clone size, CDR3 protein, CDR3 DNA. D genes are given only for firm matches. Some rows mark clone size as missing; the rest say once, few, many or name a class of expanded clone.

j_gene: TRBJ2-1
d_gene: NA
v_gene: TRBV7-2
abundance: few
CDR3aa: CASSRQRNNEQFF
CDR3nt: TGTGCCAGCAGCCGACAGAGAAACAATGAGCAGTTCTTC

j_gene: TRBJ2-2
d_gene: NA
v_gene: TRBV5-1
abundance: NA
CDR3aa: CASSLLQGNTGELFF
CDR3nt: TGCGCCAGCAGCTTGCTCCAGGGTAACACCGGGGAGCTGTTTTTT

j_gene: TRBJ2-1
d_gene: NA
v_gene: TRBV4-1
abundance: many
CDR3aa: CASSQDRRNLQFF
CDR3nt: TGCGCCAGCAGCCAAGATCGGAGAAACCTCCAGTTCTTC

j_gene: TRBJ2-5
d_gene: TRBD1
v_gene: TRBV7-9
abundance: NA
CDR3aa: CASSRDRGYQETQYF
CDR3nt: TGTGCCAGCAGCCGGGACAGGGGGTACCAAGAGACCCAGTACTTC

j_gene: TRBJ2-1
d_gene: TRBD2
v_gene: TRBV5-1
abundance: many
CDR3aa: CASTPAGAGGPLGEQFF
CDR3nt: TGCGCCAGCACCCCTGCTGGGGCGGGAGGCCCCCTCGGTGAGCAGTTCTTC

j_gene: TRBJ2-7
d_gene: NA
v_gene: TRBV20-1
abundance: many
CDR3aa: CSARVSGLEQYF
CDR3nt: TGCAGTGCTAGAGTATCCGGCCTAGAGCAGTACTTC

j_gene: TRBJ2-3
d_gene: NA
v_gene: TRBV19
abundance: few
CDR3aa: CASSIGQGGTDTQYF
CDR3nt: TGTGCCAGTAGTATTGGGCAGGGCGGCACAGATACGCAGTATTTT

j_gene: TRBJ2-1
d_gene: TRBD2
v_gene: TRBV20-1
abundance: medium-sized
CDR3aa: CSARKTSGPVYNEQFF
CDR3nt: TGCAGTGCCAGAAAAACTAGCGGGCCTGTCTACAATGAGCAGTTCTTC

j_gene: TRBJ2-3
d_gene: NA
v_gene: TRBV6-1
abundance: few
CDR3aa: CASLGSPAPRTDTQYF
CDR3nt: TGTGCCAGTCTGGGTTCCCCGGCCCCCCGCACAGATACGCAGTATTTT

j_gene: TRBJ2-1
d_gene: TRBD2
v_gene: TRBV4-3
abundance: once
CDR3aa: CASRQTLFSDGLAGANEQFF
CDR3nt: TGCGCCAGCAGGCAAACACTATTTTCCGACGGACTAGCGGGAGCCAATGAGCAGTTCTTC

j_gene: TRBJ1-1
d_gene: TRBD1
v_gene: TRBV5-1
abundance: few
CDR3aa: CASSNGQGTTEAFF
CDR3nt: TGCGCCAGCAGCAACGGACAGGGGACCACTGAAGCTTTCTTT

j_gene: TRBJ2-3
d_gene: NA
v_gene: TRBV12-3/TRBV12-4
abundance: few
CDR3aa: CASSTAVTDTQYF
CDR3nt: TGTGCCAGCAGCACAGCGGTCACAGATACGCAGTATTTT

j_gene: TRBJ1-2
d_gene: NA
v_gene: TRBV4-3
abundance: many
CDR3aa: CASSQAGPLGGYTF
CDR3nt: TGCGCCAGCAGCCAAGCCGGCCCGTTAGGTGGCTACACCTTC

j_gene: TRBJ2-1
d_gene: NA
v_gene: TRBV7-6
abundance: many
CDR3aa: CASSLGQTNEQFF
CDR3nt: TGTGCCAGCAGCTTAGGACAGACCAATGAGCAGTTCTTC

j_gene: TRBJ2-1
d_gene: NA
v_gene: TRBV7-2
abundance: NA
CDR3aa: CASSLAIRGNEQFF
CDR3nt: TGTGCCAGCAGCTTAGCTATCCGGGGCAATGAGCAGTTCTTC

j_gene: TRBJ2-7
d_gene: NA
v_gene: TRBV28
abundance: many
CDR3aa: CASSLSPPWEQYF
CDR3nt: TGTGCCAGCAGTTTATCCCCTCCTTGGGAGCAGTACTTC

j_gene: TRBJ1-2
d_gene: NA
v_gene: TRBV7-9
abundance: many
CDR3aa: CASSLAVSNYGYTF
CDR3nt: TGTGCCAGCAGCTTAGCAGTCAGTAACTATGGCTACACCTTC

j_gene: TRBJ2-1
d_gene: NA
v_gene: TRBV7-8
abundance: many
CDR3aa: CASSLGDRPNEQFF
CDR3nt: TGTGCCAGCAGCTTAGGTGACAGGCCCAATGAGCAGTTCTTC

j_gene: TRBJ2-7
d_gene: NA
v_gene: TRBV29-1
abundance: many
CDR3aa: CSAEGSQGHSYEQYF
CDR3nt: TGCAGCGCAGAGGGTAGTCAGGGACACTCCTACGAGCAGTACTTC

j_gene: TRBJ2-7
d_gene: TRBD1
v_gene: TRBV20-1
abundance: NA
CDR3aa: CSGLDRGGLYEQYF
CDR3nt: TGCAGTGGCCTTGACAGGGGAGGCCTCTACGAGCAGTACTTC

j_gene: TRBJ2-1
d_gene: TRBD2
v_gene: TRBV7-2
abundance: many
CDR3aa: CASSPSAGVDNEQFF
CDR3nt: TGTGCCAGCAGCCCCTCAGCGGGAGTAGACAATGAGCAGTTCTTC

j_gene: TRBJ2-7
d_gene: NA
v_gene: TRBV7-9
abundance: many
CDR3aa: CASSLAGSYEQYF
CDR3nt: TGTGCCAGCAGCTTAGCGGGATCCTACGAGCAGTACTTC

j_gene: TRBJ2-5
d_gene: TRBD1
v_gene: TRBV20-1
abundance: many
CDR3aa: CSASGTGGTETQYF
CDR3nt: TGCAGTGCTTCTGGGACAGGGGGGACAGAGACCCAGTACTTC

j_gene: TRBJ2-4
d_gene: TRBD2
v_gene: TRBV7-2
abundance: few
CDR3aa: CASSLPGTSGRGIQYF
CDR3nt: TGTGCCAGCAGCTTGCCCGGGACTAGCGGGAGAGGCATTCAGTACTTC